This TCR beta chain was sequenced in a study of blood T cells in healthy people across ages. Regarding this clonotype: Its matching antigen is unknown.

CDR1 and CDR2 from the germline V gene are DFQATT and SNEGSKA (reference sequence). The CDR3 loop spans 15 amino acids. V was clipped by 0 bases and J by 5 bases; unmatched bases: 9. Donors were systemically healthy Caucasian individuals from Russia aged 6 to 90 years. PBMCs, at least 6 million per sample, were isolated. Using a J-beta primer mix together with a sample-barcoded 5' primer, a second PCR was run for roughly 7 to 12 cycles. A single record per CDR3 protein comes from TCRdb applying MiXCR to the 5' RACE reads. The table includes under 800,000 distinct CDR3 sequences, around 20% detected once. Study conclusions and caveats: Strongly correlated with naive T cell percentage was TCR beta diversity. The study regarded diversity estimates from one million T cells as underestimates.

The V and J genes are TRBV20-1 and TRBJ2-5; 7 bases line up with TRBD1. Sequenced material: blood. The clonotype comes from a man in his 70s in good health. The chain's CDR3 is CSARDGTGAGETQYF. CDR3 DNA: TGCAGTGCTAGAGATGGTACAGGGGCTGGGGAGACCCAGTACTTC.